This TCR beta chain is from a study of regulatory T cells in long-lasting Graves disease. Time point noted: persistent/refractory GD, antithyroid drugs over 5 years with positive TRAb. TCR sequences were obtained from RNA taken from PBMCs. Under American Thyroid Association guidelines, Graves' disease was diagnosed. Library construction for TCR beta used iRepertoire HTBI primers and Arm-PCR of CDR3 regions. A single record per CDR3 protein comes from TCRdb applying MiXCR to the multiplex PCR reads. The repertoire includes roughly 700,000 distinct CDR3 sequences, roughly 30% of them detected once, and about 42% sits in the top ten. Germline V CDR1 and CDR2: ENHRY, SYGVKD. The length of the CDR3 is 16 residues. V lost 3 bases and J lost 4, with 18 bases in between. Study-wide findings and caveats: Favoring TRBV28, TRBJ1-2 and TRBJ2-5 was a feature seen in persistent disease.

In regard to this clonotype: What it recognizes is unknown.

The chain couples TRBV10-3 to TRBJ2-5; perhaps TRBD1 as D (5 bases). This receptor was obtained from a female donor with Graves disease. Sequenced here: peripheral blood mononuclear cells (PBMCs), sampled when the disease was refractory, from a patient treated with antithyroid drugs. The DNA for the CDR3 is TGTGCCATCAGTGAAGGTGCAGGGAATTTACGAGAGACCCAGTACTTC. This translates into CAISEGAGNLRETQYF.